Each of the 24 T cell receptor beta chains below was sequenced from the same sample in a study of cytomegalovirus exposure and HLA in healthy donors. The PCR was carried out with 60 Vbeta primers and 13 Jbeta primers. Sequencing used immunoSEQ multiplex PCR; TCRdb keeps in-frame clones, though not all of them. This table holds around 80,000 clones, approximately 74% found once. Material for sequencing was PBMCs. These receptor sequences come from a middle-aged man in good health and CMV-seropositive.

This chain connects TRBV2 to TRBJ2-1, with D unresolved. The CDR3 extends over 12 amino acids. V lost 3 bases to trimming and J lost 3 bases, with 3 bases between them. The germline gives CDR1 SNHLY, CDR2 FYNNEI. The CDR3 protein is CASSDRYNEQFF. In nucleotides, the CDR3 is TGTGCCAGCAGTGACCGCTACAATGAGCAGTTCTTC.

This clone was seen only once. The rearrangement links TRBV5-1 to TRBJ1-1; D remains unclear. Germline assignment: CDR1 SGHRS and CDR2 YFSETQ. The V and J ends lost 2 bases and 0 bases respectively, with 14 bases between them. The CDR3 consists of 16 residues. The CDR3 protein is CASSFYGEAMNTEAFF. Written as DNA, the CDR3 is TGCGCCAGCAGCTTTTATGGGGAGGCCATGAACACTGAAGCTTTCTTT.

J is TRBJ2-5 and V is TRBV6-6; 10 nucleotides match TRBD1. CDR3 length equals 13 residues. Germline trimming cut 6 bases from V and 5 bases from J; bases unmatched to any gene: 3. The V gene's germline CDR1 is MNHNY and CDR2 SVGAGI (reference sequence). CDR3 nucleotide sequence: TGTGCCAGCAGCCGGGACAGGGGTGAGACCCAGTACTTC. It yields the protein CASSRDRGETQYF.

This chain uses TRBV5-5 with TRBJ1-1; unclear D gene. Trimming removed 4 bases at V and 3 bases at J, with 19 bases between. CDR3 length: 16 residues. CDR1 and CDR2 from the germline V gene are SGHKS and YYEKEE (reference sequence). The CDR3 protein is CASSLTLRAEDTEAFF. CDR3 DNA sequence: TGTGCCAGCAGCCTTACACTGAGGGCGGAAGACACTGAAGCTTTCTTT.

The rearrangement links TRBV19 to TRBJ1-1; TRBD1 is a possible D gene (5 bases). The CDR3 loop spans 12 amino acids. V lost 9 bases to trimming and J lost 1 base, with 9 bases between them. Germline V gives CDR1 LNHDA, CDR2 SQIVND (reference sequence). The CDR3 loop reads CASWDWNTEAFF. The CDR3 nucleotides read TGTGCCAGCTGGGACTGGAACACTGAAGCTTTCTTT.

V and J are TRBV2 and TRBJ1-1, with D perhaps TRBD1 (5 bases). There are 14 residues in the CDR3. The germline V and J ends were trimmed by 6 bases and 4 bases, with 15 bases remaining between them. Per the germline V gene, CDR1 is SNHLY and CDR2 is FYNNEI. The CDR3 DNA reads TGTGCCAGCAGGGTTGGGGCAGAAGGCACTGAAGCTTTCTTT. The encoded protein is CASRVGAEGTEAFF.

The chain joins TRBV27 to TRBJ2-7; D remains unclear. Germline-derived CDR1 and CDR2 are MNHEY and SMNVEV (reference sequence). CDR3 length: 12 amino acids. Trimming took 8 bases from V and 3 from J, leaving 11 bases between them. In nucleotides, the CDR3 is TGTGCCAGCGGTACCCCAGGCTACGAGCAGTACTTC. Its protein is CASGTPGYEQYF.

In nucleotides, the CDR3 is TGTGCCAGCAGTTACTCGGGAGGGAACACCTACGAGCAGTACTTC. Translating it yields CASSYSGGNTYEQYF. The rearrangement uses TRBV6-5 and TRBJ2-7; 7 nucleotides match TRBD2. Germline V gene lookup returns CDR1 MNHEY and CDR2 SVGAGI. The ends lost 0 bases at V and 2 bases at J; junction bases unmatched: 4. The CDR3 length is 15 residues.

The count of this clone is one. The rearrangement uses TRBV2 and TRBJ1-1; a weak D match, TRBD1 (6 bases). CDR3 size: 14 residues. Trimming stripped 6 bases from V and 3 bases from J, with 14 bases between. Germline V gene sequence: CDR1 SNHLY, CDR2 FYNNEI. CDR3 region: CASRRTGTDTEAFF. CDR3 coding DNA: TGTGCCAGCAGGAGAACAGGGACGGACACTGAAGCTTTCTTT.

This clone was counted a few times. V is TRBV18 and J is TRBJ1-5; D gene ambiguous. The CDR3 runs 13 residues. V lost 3 bases to trimming and J lost 8 bases, with 11 bases between them. Germline CDR1 is KGHSH and CDR2 is LQKENI. The CDR3 reads CASSPSGNEPQHF. The DNA for the CDR3 is TGTGCCAGCTCACCCTCGGGTAATGAGCCCCAGCATTTT.

The V call is TRBV28, the J call TRBJ2-7; TRBD1 matches 7 bases. The germline V gene encodes CDR1 MDHEN and CDR2 SYDVKM. V trimming: 5 bases; J trimming: 1 base; junction bases outside the gene matches: 8. This CDR3 spans 15 amino acids. As DNA, the CDR3 is TGTGCCAGCAGTGGGGCCGGGACAGCGTCCTACGAGCAGTACTTC. Translation gives CASSGAGTASYEQYF. Together with reference TRBV28 and TRBJ2-7, the CDR3 gives the full variable domain: DVKVTQSSRYLVKRTGEKVFLECVQDMDHENMFWYRQDPGLGLRLIYFSYDVKMKEKGDIPEGYSVSREKKERFSLILESASTNQTSMYLCASSGAGTASYEQYFGPGTRLTVT.

This chain uses TRBV5-6 with TRBJ1-2, with D maybe TRBD1 (6 bases). Germline V lookup: CDR1 SGHDT, CDR2 YYEEEE. The V end was cut by 0 bases, the J end by 14 bases, with 11 bases between. The CDR3 covers 11 residues. The CDR3 is CASSLEGVLTF. As DNA, the CDR3 is TGTGCCAGCAGCTTGGAGGGGGTATTAACCTTC. The full variable domain, rest sourced from reference TRBV5-6 and TRBJ1-2, is DAGVTQSPTHLIKTRGQQVTLRCSPKSGHDTVSWYQQALGQGPQFIFQYYEEEERQRGNFPDRFSGHQFPNYSSELNVNALLLGDSALYLCASSLEGVLTFGSGTRLTVV.

The rearrangement uses TRBV28 and TRBJ1-4; D ambiguous. V gave up 2 bases and J gave up 0 bases, with 4 bases separating them. Per germline, CDR1 MDHEN and CDR2 SYDVKM. The CDR3 contains 14 residues. The CDR3 reads CASSLPATNEKLFF. CDR3 DNA sequence: TGTGCCAGCAGTTTACCCGCAACTAATGAAAAACTGTTTTTT.

This clone appeared a few times. CDR3 bases: TGCGCCAGCAGCTTGGTATCGGGGGAAGGCACTGAAGCTTTCTTT. It translates to CASSLVSGEGTEAFF. This chain connects TRBV5-1 to TRBJ1-1; D may be TRBD1 (5 bases). The CDR3 contains 15 residues. Germline-derived CDR1 and CDR2 are SGHRS and YFSETQ. V lost 0 bases and J lost 4, with 13 bases in between.

The V call is TRBV27, the J call TRBJ2-3; D gene unclear. The CDR3 is 13 residues long. CDR1 is MNHEY and CDR2 is SMNVEV in the germline V gene (reference sequence). With 8 bases removed from V and 2 bases from J, the gap between germline ends came to 11 bases. DNA for the CDR3: TGTGCCAGCCTTGCGTCTCCCACAGATACGCAGTATTTT. Translated, it gives CASLASPTDTQYF.

In its sample, this clone was seen a few times. This sequence joins TRBV9 and TRBJ2-7, with D possibly being TRBD2 (7 bases). The CDR3 extends over 14 amino acids. Between the trimmed V and J ends, which lost 0 bases and 6 bases, there was a span of 13 bases. The germline V gene has CDR1 SGDLS and CDR2 YYNGEE. Here the CDR3 DNA reads TGTGCCAGCAGCGTAGCTCCAGGGGAGGGCGAGCAGTACTTC. This codes for CASSVAPGEGEQYF.

The chain is built from TRBV5-6 and TRBJ2-7; 10 nucleotides match TRBD1. V lost 4 bases, J lost 4 bases, and 8 bases stayed unmatched. CDR3 length equals 15 residues. Per the germline V gene, CDR1 is SGHDT and CDR2 is YYEEEE. The DNA of the CDR3 is TGTGCCAGCAGCGGGACAGGGGTCGGCCAGTACGAGCAGTACTTC. Encoded protein: CASSGTGVGQYEQYF.

V gene TRBV7-8 combines with J gene TRBJ2-3; D not resolved. Germline CDR1 is SGHVS and CDR2 is FQNEAQ. Between the trimmed V and J ends, which lost 1 base and 1 base, there was a span of 12 bases. The CDR3 length is 16 residues. The CDR3: CASSLGRGQRTDTQYF. CDR3 in DNA: TGTGCCAGCAGCTTAGGACGAGGTCAGCGCACAGATACGCAGTATTTT.

The V and J genes are TRBV19 and TRBJ2-3; 9 positions match TRBD2. The V gene's germline CDR1 is LNHDA and CDR2 SQIVND (reference sequence). The CDR3 loop spans 15 amino acids. V lost 5 bases to trimming and J lost 0 bases; unmatched junction nucleotides: 3. DNA of the CDR3: TGTGCCAGTAGTGGCGCGGGGGGGAGCACAGATACGCAGTATTTT. This sequence encodes CASSGAGGSTDTQYF.

The chain carries TRBV7-2 and TRBJ2-3; TRBD2 aligns across 8 bases. CDR3 size: 15 residues. With V trimmed by 5 bases and J by 1 base, 5 bases remained unmatched. Germline V gene lookup returns CDR1 SGHTA and CDR2 FQGNSA. CDR3 sequence: CASSLPTSGTDTQYF. The CDR3 DNA is TGTGCCAGCAGCCTACCGACTAGCGGCACAGATACGCAGTATTTT.

V and J are TRBV7-2 and TRBJ1-6; D unresolved. V was cut by 3 bases and J by 7 bases, with 7 bases left in between. Germline-derived CDR1 and CDR2 are SGHTA and FQGNSA. The CDR3 has 13 residues. CDR3 nucleotide sequence: TGTGCCAGCAGCTTTATTCGGAATTCACCCCTCCACTTT. Its protein is CASSFIRNSPLHF.

V gene TRBV10-3 combines with J gene TRBJ2-5, with 7 bases identical to TRBD2. Germline V gene data show CDR1 as ENHRY and CDR2 as SYGVKD. The ends lost 0 bases at V and 5 bases at J; junction bases unmatched: 3. The CDR3 spans 14 residues. The CDR3 loop is CAISESGGSETQYF. As DNA, the CDR3 is TGTGCCATCAGTGAGTCGGGGGGGTCGGAGACCCAGTACTTC.

This rearrangement joins TRBV11-3 to TRBJ2-3, with D unclear. The CDR3 has 14 residues. With 1 base removed from V and 3 bases from J, the gap between germline ends came to 8 bases. The germline CDR1 and CDR2 sequences are SGHNT and YENEEA. In nucleotides, the CDR3 is TGTGCCAGCAGCTTAGGGGCCGCGACAGATACGCAGTATTTT. It yields the protein CASSLGAATDTQYF.

The chain combines TRBV5-1 with TRBJ2-7; weak D call: TRBD1 (5 bases). CDR3 length: 16 residues. The V end lost 2 bases, the J end lost 2 bases, and 17 bases lay between the germline ends. Germline lookup yields CDR1 SGHRS and CDR2 YFSETQ. The CDR3 region has the DNA TGCGCCAGCAGCTTACAGTCGACAGTCCGACCCTACGAGCAGTACTTC. Amino acid sequence: CASSLQSTVRPYEQYF.